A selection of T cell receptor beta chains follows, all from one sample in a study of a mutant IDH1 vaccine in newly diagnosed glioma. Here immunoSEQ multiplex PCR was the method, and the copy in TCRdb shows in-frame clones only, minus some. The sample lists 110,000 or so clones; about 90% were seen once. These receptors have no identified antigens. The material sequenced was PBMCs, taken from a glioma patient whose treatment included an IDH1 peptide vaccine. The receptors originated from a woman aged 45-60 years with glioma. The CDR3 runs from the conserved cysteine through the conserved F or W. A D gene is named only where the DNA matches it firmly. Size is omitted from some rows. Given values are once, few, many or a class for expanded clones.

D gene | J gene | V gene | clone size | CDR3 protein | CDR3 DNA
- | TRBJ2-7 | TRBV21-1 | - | CASTKALAGEYEQYF | TGTGCCAGCACCAAAGCACTAGCGGGAGAATACGAGCAGTACTTC
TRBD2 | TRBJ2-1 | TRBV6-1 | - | CASGRLAGPNEQFF | TGTGCCAGCGGAAGACTAGCGGGACCCAATGAGCAGTTCTTC
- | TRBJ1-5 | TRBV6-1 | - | CASSEAGYSNQPQHF | TGTGCCAGCAGTGAAGCGGGTTATAGCAATCAGCCCCAGCATTTT
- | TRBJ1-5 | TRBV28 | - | CASSNDRDSNQPQHF | TGTGCCAGCAGTAACGACAGAGATAGCAATCAGCCCCAGCATTTT
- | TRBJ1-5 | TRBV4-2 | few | CASSQDGTINQPQHF | TGTGCCAGCAGCCAAGACGGGACGATCAATCAGCCCCAGCATTTT
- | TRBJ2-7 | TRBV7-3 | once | CASSPSQGRGEQYF | TGTGCCAGCAGCCCTTCCCAGGGAAGGGGCGAGCAGTACTTC
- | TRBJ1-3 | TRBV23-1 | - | CASSQGGQGNTIYF | TGCGCCAGCAGTCAGGGAGGGCAAGGAAACACCATATATTTT
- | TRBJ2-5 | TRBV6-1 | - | CASTRSKETQYF | TGTGCCAGCACCAGGTCGAAAGAGACCCAGTACTTC
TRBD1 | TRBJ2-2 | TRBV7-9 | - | CASSLGRGGTPGTGELFF | TGTGCCAGCAGCTTAGGACGAGGGGGCACTCCGGGCACCGGGGAGCTGTTTTTT
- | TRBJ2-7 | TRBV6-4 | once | CASRGTRWYEQYF | TGTGCCAGCAGGGGGACTCGATGGTACGAGCAGTACTTC
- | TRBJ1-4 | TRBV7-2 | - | CASSLGGGQEKLFF | TGTGCCAGCAGCTTGGGGGGAGGTCAGGAAAAACTGTTTTTT
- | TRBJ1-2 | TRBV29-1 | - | CSVDEGAPLHYGYTF | TGCAGCGTTGATGAAGGGGCCCCGCTCCACTATGGCTACACCTTC
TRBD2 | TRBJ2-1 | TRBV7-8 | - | CASSSGLAGSSYNEQFF | TGTGCCAGCAGCTCGGGACTAGCGGGGAGCTCCTACAATGAGCAGTTCTTC